These 13 T cell receptor beta chains were sequenced from one sample in a study of shared clonotypes between healthy human individuals. The protocol was immunoSEQ multiplex PCR, while the TCRdb copy is restricted to in-frame clones and leaves out a portion. The repertoire consists of approximately 330,000 clones, with 70% to 75% occurring once and the leading ten covering more than 9%. Sequencing was carried out using memory CD4+ T cells sorted from blood. Regarding subset: CD45RA-negative fraction. These receptor sequences come from a young man in good health.

By share, this clone counts as medium-sized (0.01 to 0.1%). V usage is TRBV7-2 and J usage is TRBJ2-3; 7 nucleotides align to TRBD1. CDR3 length: 11 residues. Germline V CDR1 and CDR2: SGHTA, FQGNSA. After removal of 3 bases from V and 15 bases from J, the junction contained 6 bases not matched to a gene. The CDR3 DNA sequence: TGTGCCAGCAGCTTCGGGACAGCTTCATATTTT. Translation: CASSFGTASYF.

This chain joins TRBV6-4 and TRBJ2-1; TRBD2 matches 8 bases. The CDR3 has 14 residues. V lost 3 bases, J lost 9 bases, and 7 bases stayed unmatched. CDR1 and CDR2 (germline): MRHNA, SNTAGT. Here the CDR3 reads CASSERGVVVEQFF. CDR3 sequence (DNA): TGTGCCAGCAGTGAGCGGGGGGTTGTTGTTGAGCAGTTCTTC.

This chain uses TRBV27 with TRBJ1-2; tentatively, D is TRBD1 (6 bases). The CDR3 extends over 13 amino acids. Germline V gene data show CDR1 as MNHEY and CDR2 as SMNVEV (reference sequence). The germline V and J ends were trimmed by 5 bases and 6 bases, with 13 bases remaining between them. CDR3 residues: CASSTTGWNGYTF. CDR3 coding DNA: TGTGCCAGCAGTACCACAGGGTGGAATGGCTACACCTTC.

In DNA, the CDR3 is TGTGCCAGCAGTGAAACTAGCGGGAGTTCATACAATGAGCAGTTCTTC. Residues: CASSETSGSSYNEQFF. This chain uses TRBV6-1 with TRBJ2-1; 11 bases align to TRBD2. The CDR3 spans 16 residues. J was trimmed by 4 bases and V by 2 bases; bases with no gene match: 4. From germline, CDR1 is MNHNS and CDR2 SASEGT.

J is TRBJ2-7 and V is TRBV18; maybe TRBD1 (6 bases). Trimming stripped 2 bases from V and 6 bases from J, with 17 bases between. This CDR3 region has 15 residues. Germline V gene data show CDR1 as KGHSH and CDR2 as LQKENI. The CDR3 loop is CASSPGPGQVSEQYF. The CDR3 DNA reads as TGTGCCAGCTCACCAGGACCGGGACAAGTTTCCGAGCAGTACTTC.

The chain employs TRBV20-1 and TRBJ2-7; D is ambiguous. Germline V CDR1 and CDR2: DFQATT, SNEGSKA (reference sequence). The V end lost 4 bases, the J end lost 5 bases, and 6 bases lay between the germline ends. The CDR3 runs to 10 residues. CDR3 sequence (DNA): TGCAGTGCTAAGGGTAACGAGCAGTACTTC. Protein product: CSAKGNEQYF.

This chain connects TRBV19 to TRBJ1-5; TRBD1 agrees at 7 bases. This CDR3 contains 16 residues. The junction had 5 bases not matched to a gene; V was cut back by 1 base and J by 2 bases. Per germline, CDR1 LNHDA and CDR2 SQIVND (reference sequence). This CDR3 reads CASSIGQGGGNQPQHF. DNA for the CDR3: TGTGCCAGTAGTATAGGACAGGGCGGGGGCAATCAGCCCCAGCATTTT.

This rearrangement joins TRBV6-5 to TRBJ2-5; D ambiguous. Germline V gene lookup returns CDR1 MNHEY and CDR2 SVGAGI. Trimming left V 5 bases short and J 5 bases short, with 12 bases between. This CDR3 is built from 13 residues. The CDR3 here is CASSPPGRETQYF. CDR3 sequence (DNA): TGTGCCAGCAGTCCACCGGGCCGGGAGACCCAGTACTTC.

The V and J genes are TRBV2 and TRBJ1-1; D is uncertain. This CDR3 spans 13 amino acids. Trimming removed 6 bases from V and 5 bases from J, with 13 bases in between. Germline V gene data show CDR1 as SNHLY and CDR2 as FYNNEI. CDR3 DNA sequence: TGTGCCAGCAGGGGTGCCGGTAAGACTGAAGCTTTCTTT. Translating gives CASRGAGKTEAFF. Full variable domain (missing parts from reference TRBV2 and TRBJ1-1): EPEVTQTPSHQVTQMGQEVILRCVPISNHLYFYWYRQILGQKVEFLVSFYNNEISEKSEIFDDQFSVERPDGSNFTLKIRSTKLEDSAMYFCASRGAGKTEAFFGQGTRLTVV.

Turning to this clone: Other DNA sequences from this sample encode an identical CDR3 as well. This sequence joins TRBV5-4 and TRBJ2-5, with 8 bases identical to TRBD1. This CDR3 region has 14 residues. Per the germline V gene, CDR1 is SGHNT and CDR2 is YYREEE (reference sequence). The trim removed 4 bases at V and 4 bases at J, leaving 6 bases unmatched. CDR3 residues: CASSPRTGLETQYF. In DNA form, the CDR3 reads TGTGCCAGCAGCCCGAGGACAGGGTTAGAGACCCAGTACTTC.

The CDR3 DNA reads as TGTGCCAGCAAACCGGCGGGAGGGGAATACAATGAGCAGTTCTTC. The encoded protein is CASKPAGGEYNEQFF. The chain carries TRBV7-2 and TRBJ2-1; TRBD2 matches 9 bases. The CDR3 contains 15 residues. Germline assignment: CDR1 SGHTA and CDR2 FQGNSA. Germline trimming cut 7 bases from V and 4 bases from J; bases unmatched to any gene: 8.

The chain has TRBV5-4 and TRBJ1-4; TRBD1 matches 8 bases. This CDR3 comprises 16 residues. Unmatched junction bases numbered 6, after V lost 4 bases and J lost 1 base. Germline assignment: CDR1 SGHNT and CDR2 YYREEE (reference sequence). The CDR3 region is CASSPGGGVTNEKLFF. CDR3 DNA sequence: TGTGCCAGCAGCCCAGGGGGCGGTGTAACTAATGAAAAACTGTTTTTT.

The J gene is TRBJ2-7, the V gene TRBV5-1, with D hard to call. This CDR3 contains 16 residues. Germline assignment: CDR1 SGHRS and CDR2 YFSETQ. Trimming pared 4 bases from V and 0 bases from J, leaving 17 bases between. The CDR3 reads CASSPSWSGSSYEQYF. The CDR3 nucleotides are TGCGCCAGCAGCCCTTCTTGGTCCGGTAGCTCCTACGAGCAGTACTTC. Full variable domain (outside the CDR3, taken from reference TRBV5-1 and TRBJ2-7): KAGVTQTPRYLIKTRGQQVTLSCSPISGHRSVSWYQQTPGQGLQFLFEYFSETQRNKGNFPGRFSGRQFSNSRSEMNVSTLELGDSALYLCASSPSWSGSSYEQYFGPGTRLTVT.